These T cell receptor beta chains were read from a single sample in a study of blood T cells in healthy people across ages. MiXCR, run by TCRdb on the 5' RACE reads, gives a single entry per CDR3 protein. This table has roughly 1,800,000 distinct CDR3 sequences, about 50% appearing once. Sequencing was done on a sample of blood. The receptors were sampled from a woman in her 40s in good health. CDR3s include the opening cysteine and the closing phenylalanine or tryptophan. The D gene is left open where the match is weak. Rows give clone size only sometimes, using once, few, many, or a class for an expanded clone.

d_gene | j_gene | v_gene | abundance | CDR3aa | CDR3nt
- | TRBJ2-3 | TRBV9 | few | CASSVDVPDTQYF | TGTGCCAGCAGCGTAGATGTCCCAGATACGCAGTATTTT
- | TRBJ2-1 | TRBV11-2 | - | CASSQDSPPYNEQFF | TGTGCCAGCAGCCAAGACAGTCCTCCCTACAATGAGCAGTTCTTC
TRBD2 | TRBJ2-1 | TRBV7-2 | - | CASSFPSGGQYNEQFF | TGTGCCAGCAGCTTCCCTAGCGGGGGGCAGTACAATGAGCAGTTCTTC
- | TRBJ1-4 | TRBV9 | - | CASSEGRYLHEKLFF | TGTGCCAGCAGCGAGGGGCGATACCTGCATGAAAAACTGTTTTTT
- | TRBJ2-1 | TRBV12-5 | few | CASGDHPREQFF | TGTGCTAGTGGAGACCATCCCAGGGAGCAGTTCTTC
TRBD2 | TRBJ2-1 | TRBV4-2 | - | CTSSQDSGVDEQFF | TGTACCAGCAGCCAAGATAGCGGGGTAGATGAGCAGTTCTTC
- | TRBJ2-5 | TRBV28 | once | CASCSGSKETQYF | TGTGCCAGCTGCTCGGGATCTAAAGAGACCCAGTACTTC
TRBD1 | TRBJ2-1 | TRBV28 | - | CASRSTGTGLYNEQFF | TGTGCCAGCAGGTCAACCGGGACAGGCCTGTACAATGAGCAGTTCTTC
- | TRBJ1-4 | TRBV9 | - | CASSPPGRSNEKLFF | TGTGCCAGCAGCCCCCCGGGACGGAGTAATGAAAAACTGTTTTTT
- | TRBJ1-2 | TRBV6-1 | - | CASRTVVRGYTF | TGTGCCAGCAGAACGGTCGTGAGGGGCTACACCTTC
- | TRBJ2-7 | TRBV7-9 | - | CASSSGQRGGYEQYF | TGTGCCAGCAGCTCCGGACAGAGGGGCGGGTACGAGCAGTACTTC
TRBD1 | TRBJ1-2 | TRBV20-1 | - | CSARDQKGAGGYTF | TGCAGTGCTAGAGATCAAAAGGGGGCGGGTGGCTACACCTTC
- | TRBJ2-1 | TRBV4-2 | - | CASSQDDGGGGNEQFF | TGTGCCAGCAGCCAAGATGATGGAGGGGGCGGCAATGAGCAGTTCTTC
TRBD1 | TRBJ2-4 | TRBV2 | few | CASSELGTGKNIQYF | TGTGCCAGCAGTGAATTAGGGACAGGGAAAAACATTCAGTACTTC
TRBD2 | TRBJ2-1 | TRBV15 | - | CATSRDRGTSNEQFF | TGTGCCACCAGCAGAGATCGTGGGACTAGCAATGAGCAGTTCTTC
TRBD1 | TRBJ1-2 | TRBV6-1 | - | CASREGQGANYGYTF | TGTGCCAGCAGGGAAGGACAGGGGGCGAACTATGGCTACACCTTC
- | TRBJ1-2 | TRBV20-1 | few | CSARGGQANYGYTF | TGCAGTGCTAGGGGTGGGCAAGCTAACTATGGCTACACCTTC
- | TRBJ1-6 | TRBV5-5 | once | CASSLEAALGSSPLHF | TGTGCCAGCAGCTTGGAAGCTGCTTTGGGCAGTTCACCCCTCCACTTT
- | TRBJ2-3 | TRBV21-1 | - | CASSKVGQAPYTQYF | TGTGCCAGCAGCAAAGTGGGGCAGGCCCCTTATACGCAGTATTTT
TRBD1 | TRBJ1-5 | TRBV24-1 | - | CATSDRGGQPQHF | TGTGCCACCAGCGACAGGGGCGGTCAGCCCCAGCATTTT
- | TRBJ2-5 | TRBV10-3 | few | CAISEVGLGLGTQYF | TGTGCCATCAGTGAGGTCGGACTTGGACTGGGGACCCAGTACTTC
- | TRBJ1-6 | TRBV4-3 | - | CASSQDTGIYNSPLHF | TGCGCCAGCAGCCAAGATACGGGGATCTATAATTCACCCCTCCACTTT
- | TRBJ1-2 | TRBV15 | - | CATSPLVDYGYTF | TGTGCCACCAGCCCACTCGTGGACTATGGCTACACCTTC
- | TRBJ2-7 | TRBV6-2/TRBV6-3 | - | CASSYTQGTYEQYF | TGTGCCAGCAGTTACACCCAGGGTACCTACGAGCAGTACTTC